The T cell receptor (beta chain) under discussion was sequenced for a study of graft-versus-host responses after intestinal transplantation. Study information: All of the recipients had induction that used anti-thymocyte globulin, then tacrolimus and steroids for about 3 years.

Data came from immunoSEQ multiplex PCR; TCRdb stores just in-frame clones and leaves some out. The sample includes thousands of clones, 55% to 75% of them seen just once. CDR1 LGHNA and CDR2 YSLEER come from the germline V gene. Losses at the gene ends were 2 bases for V and 8 bases for J; bases not matched to a gene: 2. This CDR3 comprises 13 residues. The rearrangement uses TRBV4-3 and TRBJ2-2; 7 nucleotides match TRBD1. The source of this sequence is a human patient who received an intestinal transplant, so some T cells may come from the graft donor. The material was PBMCs, obtained less than 550 days after intestinal transplant. This CDR3 is CASSQTDRGELFF. CDR3 nucleotides: TGCGCCAGCAGCCAAACGGACAGGGGGGAGCTGTTTTTT.